The rows below give T cell receptor beta chains drawn from one sample of a study of early T cells in non-severe SARS-CoV-2 infection. MiXCR, run by TCRdb on the 5' RACE reads, gives a single entry per CDR3 protein. Here the sample spans about 48,000 distinct CDR3 sequences, over 7.5% being singletons. The sequencing input was whole blood. The receptors here all came from an adult who was a healthcare worker with PCR-confirmed SARS-CoV-2 infection or an uninfected control (not recorded which). The CDR3 runs from the conserved cysteine through the conserved F or W. Fields, in order: D gene, clone size, V gene, J gene, CDR3 DNA, CDR3 protein. The D gene is left open where the match is weak. Not every row has a clone size; where given, it reads once, few, many or a size class.

D: TRBD2; size: many; V: TRBV28; J: TRBJ2-1; DNA: TGTGCCAGCAGTTTAGGGGATAGCGGGAGGGCCTCCTACAATGAGCAGTTCTTC; CDR3: CASSLGDSGRASYNEQFF
D: TRBD2; size: .; V: TRBV12-3/TRBV12-4; J: TRBJ2-2; DNA: TGTGCCAGCAACGAGCGGGAGGTGGGGACCGGGGAGCTGTTTTTT; CDR3: CASNEREVGTGELFF
D: .; size: .; V: TRBV5-8; J: TRBJ2-5; DNA: TGTGCCAGCAAGGAGCAGACCCAGTACTTC; CDR3: CASKEQTQYF
D: .; size: many; V: TRBV16; J: TRBJ1-1; DNA: TGTGCCAGCAGCCCTTCGGGATACTTGAACACTGAAGCTTTCTTT; CDR3: CASSPSGYLNTEAFF
D: TRBD2; size: many; V: TRBV20-1; J: TRBJ2-7; DNA: TGCAGTGCTAGACCCCCCCAGCGGGACTTCCCGCCCTACGAGCAGTACTTC; CDR3: CSARPPQRDFPPYEQYF
D: .; size: many; V: TRBV7-9; J: TRBJ1-2; DNA: TGTGCCAGCAGCTTGGGGGCGGTCTATGGCTACACCTTC; CDR3: CASSLGAVYGYTF
D: TRBD2; size: .; V: TRBV4-1; J: TRBJ2-3; DNA: TGCGCCAGCAGCCTCCGGACCGCGGGGAGGGCGACAGATACGCAGTATTTT; CDR3: CASSLRTAGRATDTQYF
D: .; size: many; V: TRBV29-1; J: TRBJ2-1; DNA: TGCAGCGTTGAAGAGGGGGCCCCCTACAATGAGCAGTTCTTC; CDR3: CSVEEGAPYNEQFF
D: .; size: few; V: TRBV2; J: TRBJ1-1; DNA: TGTGCCAGCAGGAGCAGGGTGATGAACACTGAAGCTTTCTTT; CDR3: CASRSRVMNTEAFF
D: .; size: many; V: TRBV6-5; J: TRBJ1-3; DNA: TGTGCCAGCAGTTATTCGGGATCCGGAAACACCATATATTTT; CDR3: CASSYSGSGNTIYF
D: TRBD2; size: .; V: TRBV18; J: TRBJ2-1; DNA: TGTGCCAGCTCGGTCCTAGCGGGCGCCCAGTTCTTC; CDR3: CASSVLAGAQFF
D: .; size: few; V: TRBV12-3/TRBV12-4; J: TRBJ2-1; DNA: TGTGCCAGCAGCCCACCCGTTGATGAGCAGTTCTTC; CDR3: CASSPPVDEQFF
D: TRBD1; size: few; V: TRBV7-9; J: TRBJ1-1; DNA: TGTGCCAGCAGCTCACAGGGGCCCACTGAAGCTTTCTTT; CDR3: CASSSQGPTEAFF
D: .; size: .; V: TRBV7-9; J: TRBJ1-1; DNA: TGTGCCAGCATCCGGCCTACGGCAGTAGGTGGATGGAACACTGAAGCTTTCTTT; CDR3: CASIRPTAVGGWNTEAFF
D: TRBD1; size: many; V: TRBV2; J: TRBJ2-7; DNA: TGTGCCAGCAGTCGATCCATCGGACAGGCTTACGAGCAGTACTTC; CDR3: CASSRSIGQAYEQYF
D: TRBD2; size: many; V: TRBV20-1; J: TRBJ2-2; DNA: TGCAGTGCTAGACTCCGGAGGGGGTCTAGCGGGATAAACGGGGAGCTGTTTTTT; CDR3: CSARLRRGSSGINGELFF
D: .; size: many; V: TRBV7-2; J: TRBJ2-3; DNA: TGTGCCAGCAGCTTACGGGGGTCCCGGCTCGCAGATACGCAGTATTTT; CDR3: CASSLRGSRLADTQYF